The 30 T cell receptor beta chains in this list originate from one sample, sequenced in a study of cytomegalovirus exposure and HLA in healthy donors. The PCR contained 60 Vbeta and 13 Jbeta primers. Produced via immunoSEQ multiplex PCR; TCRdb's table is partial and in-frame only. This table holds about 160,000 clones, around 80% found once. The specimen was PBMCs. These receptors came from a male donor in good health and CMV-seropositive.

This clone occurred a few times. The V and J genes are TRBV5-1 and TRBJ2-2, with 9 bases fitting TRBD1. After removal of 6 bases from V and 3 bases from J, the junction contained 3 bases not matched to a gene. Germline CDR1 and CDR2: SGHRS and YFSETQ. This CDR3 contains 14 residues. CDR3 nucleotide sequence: TGCGCCAGCACCCGACAGGGGGACACCGGGGAGCTGTTTTTT. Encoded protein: CASTRQGDTGELFF.

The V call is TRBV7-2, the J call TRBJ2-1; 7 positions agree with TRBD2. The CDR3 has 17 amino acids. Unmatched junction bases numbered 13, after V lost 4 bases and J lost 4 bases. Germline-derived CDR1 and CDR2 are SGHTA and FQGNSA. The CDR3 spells CASSSPDGGGQYNEQFF. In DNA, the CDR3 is TGTGCCAGCAGCTCCCCCGATGGGGGAGGGCAATACAATGAGCAGTTCTTC.

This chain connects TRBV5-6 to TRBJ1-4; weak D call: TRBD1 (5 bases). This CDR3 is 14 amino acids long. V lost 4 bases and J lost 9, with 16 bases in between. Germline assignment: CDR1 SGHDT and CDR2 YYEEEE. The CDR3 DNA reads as TGTGCCAGCAGCGTTCGACAGCTCACGCAAAAACTGTTTTTT. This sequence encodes CASSVRQLTQKLFF.

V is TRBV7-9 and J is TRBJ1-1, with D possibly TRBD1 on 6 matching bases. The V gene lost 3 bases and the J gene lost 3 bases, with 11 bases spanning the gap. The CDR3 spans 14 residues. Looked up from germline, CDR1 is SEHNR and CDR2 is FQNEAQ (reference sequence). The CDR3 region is CASSFTGYDTEAFF. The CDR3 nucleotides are TGTGCCAGCAGCTTTACAGGGTACGACACTGAAGCTTTCTTT.

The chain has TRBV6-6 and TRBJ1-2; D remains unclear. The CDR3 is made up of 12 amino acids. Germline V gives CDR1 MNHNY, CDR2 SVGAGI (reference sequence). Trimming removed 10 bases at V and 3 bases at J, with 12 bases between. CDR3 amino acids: CATQVVDYGYTF. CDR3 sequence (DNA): TGTGCCACCCAGGTGGTGGACTATGGCTACACCTTC.

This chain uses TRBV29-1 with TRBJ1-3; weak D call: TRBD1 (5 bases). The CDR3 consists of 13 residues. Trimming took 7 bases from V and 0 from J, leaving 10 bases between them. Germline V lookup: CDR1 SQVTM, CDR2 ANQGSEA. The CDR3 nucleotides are TGCAGCGCAACGACAGTCTCTGGAAACACCATATATTTT. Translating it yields CSATTVSGNTIYF.

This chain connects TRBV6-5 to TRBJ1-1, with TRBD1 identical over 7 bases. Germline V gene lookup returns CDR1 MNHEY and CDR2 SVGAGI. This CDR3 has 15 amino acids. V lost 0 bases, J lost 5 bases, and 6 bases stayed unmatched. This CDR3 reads CASSYSITGVTEAFF. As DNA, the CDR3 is TGTGCCAGCAGTTACTCGATCACAGGGGTTACTGAAGCTTTCTTT.

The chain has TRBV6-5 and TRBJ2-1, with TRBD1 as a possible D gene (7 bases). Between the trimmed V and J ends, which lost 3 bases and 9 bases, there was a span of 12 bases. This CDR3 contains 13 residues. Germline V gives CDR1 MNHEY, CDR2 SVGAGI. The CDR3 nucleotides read TGTGCCAGCAGTTATGGGCAGGGGGGTGAGCAGTTCTTC. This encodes CASSYGQGGEQFF.

CDR3 nucleotide sequence: TGTGCCAGCAGCGTAGAGGTTAATAGCGAGACAGATACGCAGTATTTT. It yields the protein CASSVEVNSETDTQYF. V is TRBV9 and J is TRBJ2-3, with D possibly matching TRBD2 (5 bases). V lost 0 bases, J lost 3 bases, and 14 bases lay in between. The CDR3 extends over 16 amino acids. Germline CDR1 is SGDLS and CDR2 is YYNGEE.

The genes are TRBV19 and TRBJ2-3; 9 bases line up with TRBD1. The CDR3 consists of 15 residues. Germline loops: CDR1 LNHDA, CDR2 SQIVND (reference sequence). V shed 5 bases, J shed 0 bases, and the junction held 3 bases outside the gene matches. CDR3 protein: CASSSDRGSTDTQYF. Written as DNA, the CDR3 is TGTGCCAGTAGTTCGGACAGGGGTAGCACAGATACGCAGTATTTT. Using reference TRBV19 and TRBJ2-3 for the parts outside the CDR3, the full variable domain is DGGITQSPKYLFRKEGQNVTLSCEQNLNHDAMYWYRQDPGQGLRLIYYSQIVNDFQKGDIAEGYSVSREKKESFPLTVTSAQKNPTAFYLCASSSDRGSTDTQYFGPGTRLTVL.

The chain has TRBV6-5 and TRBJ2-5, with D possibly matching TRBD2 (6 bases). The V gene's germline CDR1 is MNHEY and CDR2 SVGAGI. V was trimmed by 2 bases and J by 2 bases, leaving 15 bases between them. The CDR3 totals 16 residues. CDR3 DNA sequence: TGTGCCAGCAGTTACCGCCGTGGGACTCCGCAAGAGACCCAGTACTTC. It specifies CASSYRRGTPQETQYF.

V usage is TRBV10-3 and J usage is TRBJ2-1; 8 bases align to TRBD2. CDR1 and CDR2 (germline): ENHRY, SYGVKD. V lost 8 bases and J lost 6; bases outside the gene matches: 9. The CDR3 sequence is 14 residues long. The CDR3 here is CAISGTSFRNEQFF. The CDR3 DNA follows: TGTGCCATCTCCGGGACTAGTTTTCGCAATGAGCAGTTCTTC.

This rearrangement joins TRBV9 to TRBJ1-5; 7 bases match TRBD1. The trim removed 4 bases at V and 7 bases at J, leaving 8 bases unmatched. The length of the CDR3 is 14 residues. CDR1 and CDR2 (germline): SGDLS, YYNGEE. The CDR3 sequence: CASSPGAGGQPQHF. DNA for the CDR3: TGTGCCAGCAGCCCTGGGGCAGGGGGACAGCCCCAGCATTTT.

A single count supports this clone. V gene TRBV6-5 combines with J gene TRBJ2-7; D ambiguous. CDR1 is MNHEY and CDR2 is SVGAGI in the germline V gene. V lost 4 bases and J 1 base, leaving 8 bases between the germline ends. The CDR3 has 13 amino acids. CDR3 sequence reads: CASSSLSSYEQYF. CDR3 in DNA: TGTGCCAGCAGTTCTCTAAGTTCCTACGAGCAGTACTTC.

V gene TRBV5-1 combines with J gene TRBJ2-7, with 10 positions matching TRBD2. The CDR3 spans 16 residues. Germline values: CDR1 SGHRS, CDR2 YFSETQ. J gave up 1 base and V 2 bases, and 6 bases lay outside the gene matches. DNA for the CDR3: TGCGCCAGCAGCTTAGTGTCTAGCGGGGGTTCCTACGAGCAGTACTTC. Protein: CASSLVSSGGSYEQYF.

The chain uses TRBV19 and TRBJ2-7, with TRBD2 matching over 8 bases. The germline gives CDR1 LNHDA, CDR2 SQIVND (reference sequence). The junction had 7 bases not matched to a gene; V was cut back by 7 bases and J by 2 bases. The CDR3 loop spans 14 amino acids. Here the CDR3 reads CASTPGLGTYEQYF. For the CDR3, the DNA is TGTGCCAGTACTCCGGGACTAGGGACCTACGAGCAGTACTTC.

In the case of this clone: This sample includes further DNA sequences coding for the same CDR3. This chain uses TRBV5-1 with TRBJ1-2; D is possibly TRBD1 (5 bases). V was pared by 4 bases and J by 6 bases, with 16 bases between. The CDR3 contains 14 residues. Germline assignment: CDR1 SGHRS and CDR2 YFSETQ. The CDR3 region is CASSPNTGVHGYTF. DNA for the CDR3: TGCGCCAGCAGCCCCAACACAGGAGTCCATGGCTACACCTTC.

DNA for the CDR3: TGTGCCAGCAGCGAAACTAGCGGGAGCTACAATGAGCAGTTCTTC. Translated: CASSETSGSYNEQFF. V usage is TRBV7-3 and J usage is TRBJ2-1, with 11 bases identical to TRBD2. This CDR3 has 15 residues. J lost 3 bases, V lost 5 bases, and 3 bases had no gene match. Germline values: CDR1 SGHTA, CDR2 FQGTGA.

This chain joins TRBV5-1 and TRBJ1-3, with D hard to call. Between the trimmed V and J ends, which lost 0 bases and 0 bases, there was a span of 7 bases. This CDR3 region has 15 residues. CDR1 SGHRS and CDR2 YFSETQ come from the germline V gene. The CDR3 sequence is CASSLARDSGNTIYF. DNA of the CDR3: TGCGCCAGCAGCTTGGCGCGGGACTCTGGAAACACCATATATTTT.

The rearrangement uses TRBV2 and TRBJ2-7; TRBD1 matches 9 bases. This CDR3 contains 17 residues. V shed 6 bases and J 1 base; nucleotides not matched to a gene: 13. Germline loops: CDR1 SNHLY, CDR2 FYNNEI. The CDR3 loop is CASRDYPRGQGSYEQYF. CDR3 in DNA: TGTGCCAGCAGAGACTACCCCCGGGGACAGGGATCCTACGAGCAGTACTTC.

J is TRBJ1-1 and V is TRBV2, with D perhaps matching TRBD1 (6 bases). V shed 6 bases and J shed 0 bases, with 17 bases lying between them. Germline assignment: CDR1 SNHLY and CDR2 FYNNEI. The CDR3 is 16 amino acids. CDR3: CASREILQGMNTEAFF. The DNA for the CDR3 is TGTGCCAGCAGAGAGATTCTACAGGGTATGAACACTGAAGCTTTCTTT.

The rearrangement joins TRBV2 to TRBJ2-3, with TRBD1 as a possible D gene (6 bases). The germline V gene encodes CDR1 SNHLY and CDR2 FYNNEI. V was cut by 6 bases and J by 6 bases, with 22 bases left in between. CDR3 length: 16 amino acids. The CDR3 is CASSGRGSVSVDTQYF. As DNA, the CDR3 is TGTGCCAGCAGCGGCAGGGGCTCCGTTAGCGTGGATACGCAGTATTTT.

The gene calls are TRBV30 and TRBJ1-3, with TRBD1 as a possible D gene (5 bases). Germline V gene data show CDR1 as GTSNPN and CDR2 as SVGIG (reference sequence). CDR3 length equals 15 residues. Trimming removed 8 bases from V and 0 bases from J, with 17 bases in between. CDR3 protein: CAGTGTPNSGNTIYF. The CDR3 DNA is TGTGCCGGAACTGGGACTCCAAACTCTGGAAACACCATATATTTT.

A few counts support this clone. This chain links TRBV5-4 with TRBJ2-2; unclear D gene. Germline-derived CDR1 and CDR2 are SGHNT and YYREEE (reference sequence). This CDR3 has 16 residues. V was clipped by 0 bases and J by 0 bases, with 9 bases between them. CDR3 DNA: TGTGCCAGCAGCTTGGGGGCTGATGCGAACACCGGGGAGCTGTTTTTT. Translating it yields CASSLGADANTGELFF. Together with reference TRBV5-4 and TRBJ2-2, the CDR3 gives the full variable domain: ETGVTQSPTHLIKTRGQQVTLRCSSQSGHNTVSWYQQALGQGPQFIFQYYREEENGRGNFPPRFSGLQFPNYSSELNVNALELDDSALYLCASSLGADANTGELFFGEGSRLTVL.

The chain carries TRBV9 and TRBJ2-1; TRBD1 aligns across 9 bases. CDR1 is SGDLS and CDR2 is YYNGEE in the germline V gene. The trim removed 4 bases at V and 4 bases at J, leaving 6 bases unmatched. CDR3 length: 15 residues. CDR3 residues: CASSLAGTGYNEQFF. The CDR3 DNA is TGTGCCAGCAGCCTCGCCGGGACAGGGTACAATGAGCAGTTCTTC.

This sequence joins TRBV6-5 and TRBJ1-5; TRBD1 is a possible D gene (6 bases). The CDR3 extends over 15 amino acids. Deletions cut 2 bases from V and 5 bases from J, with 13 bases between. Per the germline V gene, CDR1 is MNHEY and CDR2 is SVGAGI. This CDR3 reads CASSYTGQLDQPQHF. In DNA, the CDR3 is TGTGCCAGCAGTTACACGGGACAACTAGATCAGCCCCAGCATTTT.

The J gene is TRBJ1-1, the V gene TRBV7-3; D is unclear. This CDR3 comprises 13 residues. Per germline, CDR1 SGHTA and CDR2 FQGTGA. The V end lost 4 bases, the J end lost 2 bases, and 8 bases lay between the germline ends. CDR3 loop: CASSSIQNTEAFF. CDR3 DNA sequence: TGTGCCAGCAGCTCCATCCAAAACACTGAAGCTTTCTTT.

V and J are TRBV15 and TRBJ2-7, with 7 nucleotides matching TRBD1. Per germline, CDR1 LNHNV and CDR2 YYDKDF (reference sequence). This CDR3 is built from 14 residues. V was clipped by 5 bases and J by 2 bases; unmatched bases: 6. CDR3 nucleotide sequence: TGTGCCACCAGCCCTCGGACAGGAACCTACGAGCAGTACTTC. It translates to CATSPRTGTYEQYF. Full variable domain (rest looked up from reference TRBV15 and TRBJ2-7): DAMVIQNPRYQVTQFGKPVTLSCSQTLNHNVMYWYQQKSSQAPKLLFHYYDKDFNNEADTPDNFQSRRPNTSFCFLDIRSPGLGDTAMYLCATSPRTGTYEQYFGPGTRLTVT.

For the CDR3, the DNA is TGTGCCAGCAGCCAGGGACTAGCGGAATTCACAGATACGCAGTATTTT. Amino acids: CASSQGLAEFTDTQYF. V and J are TRBV11-2 and TRBJ2-3, with 11 bases that match TRBD2. Germline CDR1 reads SGHAT; CDR2 reads FQNNGV. After removal of 5 bases from V and 2 bases from J, the junction contained 6 bases not matched to a gene. CDR3 length: 16 residues. Drawing the rest from reference TRBV11-2 and TRBJ2-3, the complete variable domain is EAGVAQSPRYKIIEKRQSVAFWCNPISGHATLYWYQQILGQGPKLLIQFQNNGVVDDSQLPKDRFSAERLKGVDSTLKIQPAKLEDSAVYLCASSQGLAEFTDTQYFGPGTRLTVL.

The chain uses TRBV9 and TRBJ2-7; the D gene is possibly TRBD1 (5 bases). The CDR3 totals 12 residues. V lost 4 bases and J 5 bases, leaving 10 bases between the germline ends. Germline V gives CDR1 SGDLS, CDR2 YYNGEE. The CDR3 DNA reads TGTGCCAGCAGCCCCCAAGGGGACGAGCAGTACTTC. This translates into CASSPQGDEQYF.